This TCR beta chain stems from a study of cytomegalovirus exposure and HLA in healthy donors. Germline lookup yields CDR1 LNHDA and CDR2 SQIVND (reference sequence). Between the trimmed V and J ends, which lost 4 bases and 3 bases, there was a span of 9 bases. The CDR3 runs to 13 residues. This clone was seen a handful of times. It was with 60 Vbeta and 13 Jbeta primers that the PCR ran. The repertoire was sequenced with immunoSEQ multiplex PCR; TCRdb's copy has only in-frame clones and lacks some. The sample lists 85,000 to 90,000 clones, 80% to 90% occurring once. This chain joins TRBV19 and TRBJ1-2; D is ambiguous. Sequenced input: PBMCs. The source is a man younger than 35 in good health and CMV-seronegative. CDR3 region: CASSRQEYYGYTF. The CDR3 DNA is TGTGCCAGTAGTAGGCAGGAATACTATGGCTACACCTTC.